The text below deals with one T cell receptor beta chain. Its specificity is unknown. The data derive from a study of shared clonotypes between healthy human individuals. Study-level information: CD4 naive and CD4 memory each took three plates per donor, while CD8 naive took two and CD8 memory one. Study-wide findings and caveats: Researchers sampled only blood; tissue repertoires likely differ.

Sequencing used immunoSEQ multiplex PCR; TCRdb keeps in-frame clones, though not all of them. The table shows approximately 98,000 clones, with under 70% occurring only once. Every one of the donors was a Caucasian adult that lived in Nashville, Tennessee. The CDR3 contains 17 residues. Germline CDR1 is SGHAT and CDR2 is FQNNGV. The J segment lost 1 base and the V segment lost 3 bases, leaving 9 bases of the junction unmatched. Input material: memory CD8+ T cells sorted from blood. As to subset: CD45RO+ cells pooled with CCR7-negative TemRA cells. This TCR derives from a woman in her twenties or thirties in good health. This chain joins TRBV11-2 and TRBJ2-1; 7 bases are a match to TRBD1. The CDR3 sequence: CASSFSLRTGSYNEQFF. CDR3 coding DNA: TGTGCCAGCAGCTTTAGTCTCCGGACAGGTTCCTACAATGAGCAGTTCTTC.